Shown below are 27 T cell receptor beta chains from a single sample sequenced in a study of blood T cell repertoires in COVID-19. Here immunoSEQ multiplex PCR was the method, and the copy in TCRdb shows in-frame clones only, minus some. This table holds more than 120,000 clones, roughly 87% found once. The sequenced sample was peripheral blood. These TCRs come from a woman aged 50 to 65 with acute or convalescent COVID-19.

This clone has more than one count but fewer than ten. The DNA for the CDR3 is TGCGCCAGCAGTGTCCAGAGGCTAGGGGCCAACGTCCTGACTTTC. Its protein product is CASSVQRLGANVLTF. The chain uses TRBV10-2 and TRBJ2-6; D gene ambiguous. Germline values: CDR1 WSHSY, CDR2 SAAADI. With 4 bases removed from V and 4 bases from J, the gap between germline ends came to 11 bases. The CDR3 loop spans 15 amino acids.

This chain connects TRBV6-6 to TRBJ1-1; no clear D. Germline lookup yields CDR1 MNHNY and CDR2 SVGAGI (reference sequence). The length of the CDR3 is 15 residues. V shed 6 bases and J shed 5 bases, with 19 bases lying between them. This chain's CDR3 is CASSLSPRAGTEAFF. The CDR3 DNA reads TGTGCCAGCAGCCTTTCCCCTAGGGCGGGGACTGAAGCTTTCTTT.

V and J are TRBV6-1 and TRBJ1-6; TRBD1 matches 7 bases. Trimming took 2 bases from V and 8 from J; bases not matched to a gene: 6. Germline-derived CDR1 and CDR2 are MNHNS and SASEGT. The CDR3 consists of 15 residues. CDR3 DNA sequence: TGTGCCAGCAGTGAATCGGATAGGGGGCATTCACCCCTCCACTTT. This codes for CASSESDRGHSPLHF.

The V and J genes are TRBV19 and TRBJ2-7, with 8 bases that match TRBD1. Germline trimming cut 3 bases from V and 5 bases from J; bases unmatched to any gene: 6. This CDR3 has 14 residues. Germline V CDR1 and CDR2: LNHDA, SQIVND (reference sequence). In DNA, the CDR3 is TGTGCCAGTAGTATCAGGGGGCCTTCCAACGAGCAGTACTTC. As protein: CASSIRGPSNEQYF.

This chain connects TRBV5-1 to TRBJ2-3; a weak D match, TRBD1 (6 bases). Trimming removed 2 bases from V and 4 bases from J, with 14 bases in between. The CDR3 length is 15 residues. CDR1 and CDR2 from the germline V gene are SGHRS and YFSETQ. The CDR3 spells CASSLLTPGADTQYF. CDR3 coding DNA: TGCGCCAGCAGCTTACTAACCCCAGGGGCAGATACGCAGTATTTT.

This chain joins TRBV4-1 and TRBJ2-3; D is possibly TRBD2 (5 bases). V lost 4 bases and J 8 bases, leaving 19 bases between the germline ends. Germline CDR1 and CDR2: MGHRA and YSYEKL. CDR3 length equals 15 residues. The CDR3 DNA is TGCGCCAGCAGCCCCTTCGGGCTACCGGCGGGTACGCAGTATTTT. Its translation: CASSPFGLPAGTQYF.

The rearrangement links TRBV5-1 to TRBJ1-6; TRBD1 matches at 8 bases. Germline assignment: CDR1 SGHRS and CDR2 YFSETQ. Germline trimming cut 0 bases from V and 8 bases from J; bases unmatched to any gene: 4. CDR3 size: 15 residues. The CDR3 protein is CASSLGVTGDSPLHF. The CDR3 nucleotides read TGCGCCAGCAGCTTGGGCGTGACAGGGGATTCACCCCTCCACTTT.

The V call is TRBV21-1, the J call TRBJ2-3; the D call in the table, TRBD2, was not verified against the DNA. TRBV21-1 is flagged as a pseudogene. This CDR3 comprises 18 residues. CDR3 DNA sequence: TGTGCCAGCAGCAAAGCGCTTGGACTAGCGGGGGCCACAGATACGCAGTATTTT. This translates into CASSKALGLAGATDTQYF.

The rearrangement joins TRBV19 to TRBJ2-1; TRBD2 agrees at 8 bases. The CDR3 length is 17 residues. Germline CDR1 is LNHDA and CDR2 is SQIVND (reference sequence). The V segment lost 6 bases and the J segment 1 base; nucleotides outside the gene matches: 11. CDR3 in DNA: TGTGCCAGTAGACCCCAGACTAGCGCCCTTTCCTACAATGAGCAGTTCTTC. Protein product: CASRPQTSALSYNEQFF.

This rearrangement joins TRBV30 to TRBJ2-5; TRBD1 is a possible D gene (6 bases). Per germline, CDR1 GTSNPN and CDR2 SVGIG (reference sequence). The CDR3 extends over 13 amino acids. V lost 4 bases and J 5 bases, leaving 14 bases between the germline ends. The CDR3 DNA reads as TGTGCCTGGACCGCAGGGGTCCCGGAGACCCAGTACTTC. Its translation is CAWTAGVPETQYF.

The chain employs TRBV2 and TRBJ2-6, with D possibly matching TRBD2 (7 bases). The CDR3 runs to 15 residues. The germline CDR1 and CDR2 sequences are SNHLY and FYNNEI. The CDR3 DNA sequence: TGTGCGGGGGGGCAGTCGACCTCTGGGGCCAACGTCCTGACTTTC. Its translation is CAGGQSTSGANVLTF.

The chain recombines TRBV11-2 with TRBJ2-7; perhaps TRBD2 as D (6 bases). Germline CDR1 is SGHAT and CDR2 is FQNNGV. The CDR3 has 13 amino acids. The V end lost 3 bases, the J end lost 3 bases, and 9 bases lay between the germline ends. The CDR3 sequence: CASSLEGLYEQYF. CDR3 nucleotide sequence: TGTGCCAGCAGCTTGGAGGGGCTCTACGAGCAGTACTTC.

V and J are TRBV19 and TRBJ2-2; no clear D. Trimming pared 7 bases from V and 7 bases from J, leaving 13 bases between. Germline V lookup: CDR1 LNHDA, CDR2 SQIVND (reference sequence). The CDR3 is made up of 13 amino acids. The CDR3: CASMAEIGGELFF. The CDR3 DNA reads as TGTGCCAGTATGGCGGAAATCGGCGGGGAGCTGTTTTTT.

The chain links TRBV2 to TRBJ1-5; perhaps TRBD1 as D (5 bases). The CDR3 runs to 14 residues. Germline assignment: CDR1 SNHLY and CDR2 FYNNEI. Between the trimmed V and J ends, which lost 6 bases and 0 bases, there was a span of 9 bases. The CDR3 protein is CASSPDSSNQPQHF. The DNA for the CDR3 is TGTGCCAGCAGCCCAGACAGTAGCAATCAGCCCCAGCATTTT.

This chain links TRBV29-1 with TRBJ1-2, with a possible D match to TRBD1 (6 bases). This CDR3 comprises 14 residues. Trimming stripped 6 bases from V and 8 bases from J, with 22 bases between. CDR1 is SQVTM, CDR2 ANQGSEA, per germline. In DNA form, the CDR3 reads TGCAGCGTGGAGGGAGGGCAGGGGTATGCCGGCTACACCTTC. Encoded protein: CSVEGGQGYAGYTF.

CDR3 sequence (DNA): TGTGCCAGCAGTTTATCAGGGGCCTACTCCTACGAGCAGTACTTC. It codes for CASSLSGAYSYEQYF. The chain joins TRBV27 to TRBJ2-7; D is perhaps TRBD1 (5 bases). Germline V gene data show CDR1 as MNHEY and CDR2 as SMNVEV (reference sequence). The V end lost 0 bases, the J end lost 0 bases, and 9 bases lay between the germline ends. This CDR3 has 15 amino acids.

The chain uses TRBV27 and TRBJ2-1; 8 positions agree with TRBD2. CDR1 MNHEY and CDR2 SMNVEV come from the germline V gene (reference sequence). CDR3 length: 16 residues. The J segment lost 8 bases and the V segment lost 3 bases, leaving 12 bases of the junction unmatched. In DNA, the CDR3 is TGTGCCAGCAGTTTCAGCCCCAGCGGGAGCCCCGATGAGCAGTTCTTC. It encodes CASSFSPSGSPDEQFF.

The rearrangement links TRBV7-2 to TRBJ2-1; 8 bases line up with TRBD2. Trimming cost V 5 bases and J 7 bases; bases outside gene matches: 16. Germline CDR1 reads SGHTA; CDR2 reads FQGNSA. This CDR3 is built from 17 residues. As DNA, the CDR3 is TGTGCCAGCAGCACCTCGGGAGGGCCCTTGTTGAGGAATGAGCAGTTCTTC. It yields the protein CASSTSGGPLLRNEQFF.

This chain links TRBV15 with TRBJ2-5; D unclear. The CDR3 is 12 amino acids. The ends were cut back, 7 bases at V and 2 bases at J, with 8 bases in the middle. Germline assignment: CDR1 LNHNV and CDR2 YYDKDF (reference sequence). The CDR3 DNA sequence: TGTGCCACCACCCCGGGTCAAGAGACCCAGTACTTC. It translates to CATTPGQETQYF.

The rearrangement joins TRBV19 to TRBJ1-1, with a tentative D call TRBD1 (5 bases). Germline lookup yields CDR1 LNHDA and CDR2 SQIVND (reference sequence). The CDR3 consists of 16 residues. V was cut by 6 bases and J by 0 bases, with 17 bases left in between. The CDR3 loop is CASSISSRQMNTEAFF. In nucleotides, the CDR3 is TGTGCCAGTAGCATCTCGTCGCGACAGATGAACACTGAAGCTTTCTTT. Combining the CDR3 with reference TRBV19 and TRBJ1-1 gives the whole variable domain DGGITQSPKYLFRKEGQNVTLSCEQNLNHDAMYWYRQDPGQGLRLIYYSQIVNDFQKGDIAEGYSVSREKKESFPLTVTSAQKNPTAFYLCASSISSRQMNTEAFFGQGTRLTVV.

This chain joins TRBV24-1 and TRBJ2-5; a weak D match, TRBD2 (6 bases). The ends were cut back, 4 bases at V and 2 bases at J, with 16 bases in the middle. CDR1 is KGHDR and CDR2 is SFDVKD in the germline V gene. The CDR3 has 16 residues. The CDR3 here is CATSDLGLRCQETQYF. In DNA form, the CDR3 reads TGTGCCACCAGTGACCTTGGACTAAGATGTCAAGAGACCCAGTACTTC.

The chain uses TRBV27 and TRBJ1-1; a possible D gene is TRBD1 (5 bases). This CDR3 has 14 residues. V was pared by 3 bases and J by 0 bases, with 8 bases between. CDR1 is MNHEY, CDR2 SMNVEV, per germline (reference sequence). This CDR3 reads CASSLWGLNTEAFF. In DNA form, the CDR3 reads TGTGCCAGCAGTTTGTGGGGCCTGAACACTGAAGCTTTCTTT.

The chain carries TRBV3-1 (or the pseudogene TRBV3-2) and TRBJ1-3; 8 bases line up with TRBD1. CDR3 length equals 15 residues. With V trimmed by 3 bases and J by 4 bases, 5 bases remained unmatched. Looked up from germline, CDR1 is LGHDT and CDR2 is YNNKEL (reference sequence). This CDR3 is CASSQRTGRGNTIYF. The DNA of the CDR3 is TGTGCCAGCAGCCAGAGGACAGGGAGAGGAAACACCATATATTTT.

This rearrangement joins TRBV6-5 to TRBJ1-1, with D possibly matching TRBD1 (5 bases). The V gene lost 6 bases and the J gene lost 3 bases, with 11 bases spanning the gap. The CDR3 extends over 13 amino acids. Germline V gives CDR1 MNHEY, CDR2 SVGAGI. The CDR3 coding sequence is TGTGCCAGCAGATATCAAGGGGACACTGAAGCTTTCTTT. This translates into CASRYQGDTEAFF.

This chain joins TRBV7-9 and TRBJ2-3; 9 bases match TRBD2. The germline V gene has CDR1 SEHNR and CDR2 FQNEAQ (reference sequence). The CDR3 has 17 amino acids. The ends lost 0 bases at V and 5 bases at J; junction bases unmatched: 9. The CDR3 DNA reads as TGTGCCAGCAGCTTAGCTGGTAGCGGGGGCCCCGGAGATACGCAGTATTTT. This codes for CASSLAGSGGPGDTQYF.

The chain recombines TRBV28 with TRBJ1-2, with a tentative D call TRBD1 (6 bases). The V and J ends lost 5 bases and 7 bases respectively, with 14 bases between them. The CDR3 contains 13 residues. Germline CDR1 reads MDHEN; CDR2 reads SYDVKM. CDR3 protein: CASSTRGGLGYTF. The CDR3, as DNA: TGTGCCAGCAGTACCCGGGGGGGGCTTGGCTACACCTTC.

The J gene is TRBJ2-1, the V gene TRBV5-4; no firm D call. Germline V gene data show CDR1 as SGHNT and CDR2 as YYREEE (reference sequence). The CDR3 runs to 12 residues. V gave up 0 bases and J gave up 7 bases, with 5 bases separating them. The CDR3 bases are TGTGCCAGCAGCTTGGTAATGAATGAGCAGTTCTTC. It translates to CASSLVMNEQFF.